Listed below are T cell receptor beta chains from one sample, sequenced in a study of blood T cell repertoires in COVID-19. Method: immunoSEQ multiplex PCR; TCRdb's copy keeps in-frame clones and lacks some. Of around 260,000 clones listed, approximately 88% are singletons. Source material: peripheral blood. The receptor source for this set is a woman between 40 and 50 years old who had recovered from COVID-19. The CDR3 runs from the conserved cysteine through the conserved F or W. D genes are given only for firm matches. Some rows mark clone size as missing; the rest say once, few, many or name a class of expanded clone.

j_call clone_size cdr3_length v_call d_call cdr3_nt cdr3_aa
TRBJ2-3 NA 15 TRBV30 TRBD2 TGTGCCTGGAGTTCGGCGGGAGGGTACACAGATACGCAGTATTTT CAWSSAGGYTDTQYF
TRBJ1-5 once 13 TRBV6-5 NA TGTGCCACCGGAGGAGAAACCAATCAGCCCCAGCATTTT CATGGETNQPQHF
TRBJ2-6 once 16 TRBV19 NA TGTGCCAGTAGTACCCGCCGGTCCTCTGGGGCCAACGTCCTGACTTTC CASSTRRSSGANVLTF
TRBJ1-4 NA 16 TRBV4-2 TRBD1 TGTGCCAGCAGCCAAGACTTCGGGACAGGGGGTGAAAAACTGTTTTTT CASSQDFGTGGEKLFF
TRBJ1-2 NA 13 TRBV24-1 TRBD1 TGTGCCACCAGTGTGGACGGGACAGATGGCTACACCTTC CATSVDGTDGYTF
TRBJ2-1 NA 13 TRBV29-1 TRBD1 TGCAGCGGGACCGGGACAGGGCTCAATGAGCAGTTCTTC CSGTGTGLNEQFF
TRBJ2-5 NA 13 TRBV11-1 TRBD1 TGTGCCAGCAGCTTGGACAGGGGTGAGACCCAGTACTTC CASSLDRGETQYF
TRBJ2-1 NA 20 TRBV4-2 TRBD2 TGTGCCAGCAGCCAAGAAAGTCCCTTAGGACTAGCGGGAGTTGTGGATGAGCAGTTCTTC CASSQESPLGLAGVVDEQFF
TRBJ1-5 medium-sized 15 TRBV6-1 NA TGTGCCAGCAGTGAACTTAGGGCAGGGTATCCGCCCCAGCATTTT CASSELRAGYPPQHF
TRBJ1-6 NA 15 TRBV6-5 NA TGTGCCAGCAGGCCCCCGGGGGGGCGGAATTCACCCCTCCACTTT CASRPPGGRNSPLHF
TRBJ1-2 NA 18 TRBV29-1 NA TGCAGCGTTGAAGTTAGCTCTCCGGACTCAAAACCTAACTATGGCTACACCTTC CSVEVSSPDSKPNYGYTF
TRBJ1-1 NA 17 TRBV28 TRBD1 TGTGCCAGCCCCCCCCCAGGGGGTGTCTTCATGAACACTGAAGCTTTCTTT CASPPPGGVFMNTEAFF
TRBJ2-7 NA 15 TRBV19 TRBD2 TGTGCCAGTAGTATCGGGCTAGCGGAACTCTACGAGCAGTACTTC CASSIGLAELYEQYF
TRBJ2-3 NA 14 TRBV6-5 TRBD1 TGTGCCAGCCGCGGGACAGGGGATACAGATACGCAGTATTTT CASRGTGDTDTQYF
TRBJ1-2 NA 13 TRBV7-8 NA TGTGCCAGCAGCTTATCTGACAGGAGCGGCTACACCTTC CASSLSDRSGYTF
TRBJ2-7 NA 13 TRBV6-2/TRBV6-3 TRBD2 TGTGCCAGCAGTTCCCGCCCGGGGGGCGAGCAGTACTTC CASSSRPGGEQYF
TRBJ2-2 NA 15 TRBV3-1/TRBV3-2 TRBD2 TGTGCCAGCAGCCCCGGACTAGCACTACCCGGGGAGCTGTTTTTT CASSPGLALPGELFF
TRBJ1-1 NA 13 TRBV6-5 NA TGTGCCAGCAGGCAACAGGTGAACACTGAAGCTTTCTTT CASRQQVNTEAFF
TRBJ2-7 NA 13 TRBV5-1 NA TGCGCCAGCAGCTTGGGAGGCACCTACGAGCAGTACTTC CASSLGGTYEQYF
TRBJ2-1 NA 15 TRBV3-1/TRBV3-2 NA TGTGCCAGCAGCCAGGCCGCGGGACAGTACAATGAGCAGTTCTTC CASSQAAGQYNEQFF
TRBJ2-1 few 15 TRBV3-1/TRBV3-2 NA TGTGCCAGCAGCCAAGAGCCCACTCCCTACAATGAGCAGTTCTTC CASSQEPTPYNEQFF
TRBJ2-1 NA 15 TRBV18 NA TGTGCCAGCTCACCGAGGGATATCCGCAATGGAGGGCAGTTCTTC CASSPRDIRNGGQFF
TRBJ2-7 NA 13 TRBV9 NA TGTGCCAGCAGCCCCGGGAGAACCTACGAGCAGTACTTC CASSPGRTYEQYF
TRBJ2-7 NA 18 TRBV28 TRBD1 TGTGCCAGCAGTCACAGGCTGTTTAGGGGGACAGGGCCGTTTGAGCAGTACTTC CASSHRLFRGTGPFEQYF
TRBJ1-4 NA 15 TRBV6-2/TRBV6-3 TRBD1 TGTGCCAGCAGCTCGGACAGGGCAACTAATGAAAAACTGTTTTTT CASSSDRATNEKLFF
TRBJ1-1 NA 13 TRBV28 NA TGTGCCAGCAGTTTTCGTCTGAACACTGAAGCTTTCTTT CASSFRLNTEAFF
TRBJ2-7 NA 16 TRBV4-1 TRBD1 TGCGCCAGCAGCCAACAACCGGGACAGACTACTTACGAGCAGTACTTC CASSQQPGQTTYEQYF
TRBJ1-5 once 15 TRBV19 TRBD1 TGTGCCAGTAGTACTCTAGAGGGGGCTAGACAGCCCCAGCATTTT CASSTLEGARQPQHF